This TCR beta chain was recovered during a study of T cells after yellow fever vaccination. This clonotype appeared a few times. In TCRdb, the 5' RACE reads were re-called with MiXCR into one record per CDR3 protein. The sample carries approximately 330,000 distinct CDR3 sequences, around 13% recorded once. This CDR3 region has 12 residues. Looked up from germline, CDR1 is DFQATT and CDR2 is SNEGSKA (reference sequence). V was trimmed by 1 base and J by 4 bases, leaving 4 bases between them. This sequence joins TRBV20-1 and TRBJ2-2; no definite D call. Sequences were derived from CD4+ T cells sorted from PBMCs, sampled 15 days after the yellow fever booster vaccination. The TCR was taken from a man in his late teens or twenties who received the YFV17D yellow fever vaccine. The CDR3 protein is CSARGGTGELFF. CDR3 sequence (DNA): TGCAGTGCTAGAGGGGGCACCGGGGAGCTGTTTTTT.